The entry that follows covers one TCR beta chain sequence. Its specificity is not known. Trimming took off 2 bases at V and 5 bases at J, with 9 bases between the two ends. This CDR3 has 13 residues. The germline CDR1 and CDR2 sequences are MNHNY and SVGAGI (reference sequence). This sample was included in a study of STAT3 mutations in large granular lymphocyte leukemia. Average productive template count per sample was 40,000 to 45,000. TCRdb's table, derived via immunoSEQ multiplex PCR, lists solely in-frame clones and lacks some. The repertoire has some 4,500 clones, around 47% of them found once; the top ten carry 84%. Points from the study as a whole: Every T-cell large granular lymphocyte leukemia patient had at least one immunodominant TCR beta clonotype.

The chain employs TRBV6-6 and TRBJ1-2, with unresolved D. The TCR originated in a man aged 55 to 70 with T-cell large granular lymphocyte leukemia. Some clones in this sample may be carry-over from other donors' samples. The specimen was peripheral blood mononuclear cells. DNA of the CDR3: TGTGCCAGCAGTTACCGCTCTGATTATGGCTACACCTTC. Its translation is CASSYRSDYGYTF.